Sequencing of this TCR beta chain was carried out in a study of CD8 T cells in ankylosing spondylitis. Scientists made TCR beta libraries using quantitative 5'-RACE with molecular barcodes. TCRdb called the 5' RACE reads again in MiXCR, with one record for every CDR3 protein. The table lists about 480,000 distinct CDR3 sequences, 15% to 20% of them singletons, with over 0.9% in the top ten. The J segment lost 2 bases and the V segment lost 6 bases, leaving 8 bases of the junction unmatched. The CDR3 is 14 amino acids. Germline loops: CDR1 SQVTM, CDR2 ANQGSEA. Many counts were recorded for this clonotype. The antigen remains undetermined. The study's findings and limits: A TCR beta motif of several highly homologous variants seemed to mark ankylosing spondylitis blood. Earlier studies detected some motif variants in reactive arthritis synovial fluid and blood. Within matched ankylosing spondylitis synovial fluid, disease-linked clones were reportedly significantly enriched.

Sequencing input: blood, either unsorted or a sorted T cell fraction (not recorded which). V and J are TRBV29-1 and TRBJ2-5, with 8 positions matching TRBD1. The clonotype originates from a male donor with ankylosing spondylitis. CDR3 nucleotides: TGCAGCGTCGCGCAGGGGGCCCGGCAAGAGACCCAGTACTTC. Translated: CSVAQGARQETQYF. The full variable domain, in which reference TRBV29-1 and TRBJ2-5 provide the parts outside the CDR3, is SAVISQKPSRDICQRGTSLTIQCQVDSQVTMMFWYRQQPGQSLTLIATANQGSEATYESGFVIDKFPISRPNLTFSTLTVSNMSPEDSSIYLCSVAQGARQETQYFGPGTRLLVL.